There are a few counts of the clone carrying this T cell receptor (beta chain). Its antigen remains unidentified. It was roughly 10 milliliters of peripheral blood that were drawn from each donor. The sample is drawn from a study of blood T cells in healthy people across ages. It was with a sample-barcoded 5' primer and a J-beta primer mix that a second PCR of roughly 6 to 12 cycles was run. The yield of each sample was at least 2.5 million CDR3-containing paired-end reads. TCRdb reprocessed the 5' RACE reads with MiXCR, giving one entry per CDR3 protein. The sample lists more than 500,000 distinct CDR3 sequences, about 25% occurring once. The ends were cut back, 0 bases at V and 2 bases at J, with 10 bases in the middle. The CDR3 is 14 residues long. In germline, CDR1 is GTSNPN, CDR2 SVGIG (reference sequence). Regarding the study as a whole: Higher diversity and more naive CD4+ cells were features of long-lived donors, compared to aged donors.

This clonotype was sampled from a woman in her sixties or seventies in good health. The source material was blood. V gene TRBV30 combines with J gene TRBJ2-5; possible D gene TRBD2, 5 bases. CDR3 sequence reads: CAWSVLSGQETQYF. In DNA, the CDR3 is TGTGCCTGGAGTGTACTGAGCGGACAAGAGACCCAGTACTTC.